The 7 T cell receptor beta chains reported below all come from one sample, sequenced in a study of shared clonotypes between healthy human individuals. Positive CCR7 selection of CD45RO-negative cells yielded the naive CD8 cells, and terminally differentiated effector memory CD45RA+ cells were excluded. Method: immunoSEQ multiplex PCR; TCRdb's copy keeps in-frame clones and lacks some. The repertoire holds roughly 2 million clones, with 85% to 95% as singletons. The sequenced sample consisted of naive CD8+ T cells sorted from blood. The receptors originated from a man younger than 35 in good health.

The V gene is TRBV9, the J gene TRBJ2-1; no definite D call. Germline V gene sequence: CDR1 SGDLS, CDR2 YYNGEE. This CDR3 spans 16 amino acids. V lost 0 bases and J 0 bases, leaving 10 bases between the germline ends. CDR3 region: CASSVESRTSYNEQFF. CDR3 in DNA: TGTGCCAGCAGCGTAGAATCAAGAACCTCCTACAATGAGCAGTTCTTC.

The chain is built from TRBV5-6 and TRBJ2-5; maybe TRBD1 (6 bases). Germline values: CDR1 SGHDT, CDR2 YYEEEE. Trimming took off 4 bases at V and 5 bases at J, with 21 bases between the two ends. This CDR3 is built from 16 residues. The CDR3 protein is CASSPGLGAGVETQYF. The DNA for the CDR3 is TGTGCCAGCAGCCCAGGGCTGGGGGCTGGGGTTGAGACCCAGTACTTC.

V usage is TRBV4-1 and J usage is TRBJ1-2; 7 nucleotides line up with TRBD1. This CDR3 is 17 amino acids long. V lost 3 bases and J lost 1; bases outside the gene matches: 11. Germline CDR1 MGHRA, CDR2 YSYEKL. The CDR3 spells CASSHGDSLDFNYGYTF. In DNA, the CDR3 is TGCGCCAGCAGCCATGGGGACAGCTTGGACTTTAACTATGGCTACACCTTC.

This clone was seen a single time. The CDR3 DNA reads as TGTGCCAGCTCTTCTAGCGGGAGTTTCGAGCAGTACTTC. Protein product: CASSSSGSFEQYF. The chain carries TRBV27 and TRBJ2-7; 10 bases match TRBD2. CDR1 is MNHEY, CDR2 SMNVEV, per germline (reference sequence). The CDR3 has 13 amino acids. Trimming cost V 8 bases and J 6 bases; bases outside gene matches: 7.

The chain is built from TRBV28 and TRBJ2-7; D gene unclear. V lost 6 bases to trimming and J lost 7 bases, with 10 bases between them. Germline CDR1 MDHEN, CDR2 SYDVKM. The CDR3 has 11 amino acids. The CDR3: CASSPWVEQYF. The CDR3 nucleotides are TGTGCCAGCAGCCCCTGGGTGGAGCAGTACTTC.

This chain joins TRBV7-2 and TRBJ2-5; tentative D call: TRBD1 (5 bases). Germline V gives CDR1 SGHTA, CDR2 FQGNSA. This CDR3 is built from 16 residues. The V and J ends lost 1 base and 5 bases respectively, with 17 bases between them. CDR3 sequence: CASSLGVVQGAETQYF. Written as DNA, the CDR3 is TGTGCCAGCAGCTTAGGGGTCGTCCAAGGGGCCGAGACCCAGTACTTC.

The chain has TRBV30 and TRBJ2-7, with 8 bases identical to TRBD1. The CDR3 is 13 residues long. Germline lookup yields CDR1 GTSNPN and CDR2 SVGIG (reference sequence). V lost 7 bases to trimming and J lost 2 bases; unmatched junction nucleotides: 7. This CDR3 reads CAYLDRVAYEQYF. CDR3 coding DNA: TGTGCCTACCTGGACAGGGTCGCCTACGAGCAGTACTTC.